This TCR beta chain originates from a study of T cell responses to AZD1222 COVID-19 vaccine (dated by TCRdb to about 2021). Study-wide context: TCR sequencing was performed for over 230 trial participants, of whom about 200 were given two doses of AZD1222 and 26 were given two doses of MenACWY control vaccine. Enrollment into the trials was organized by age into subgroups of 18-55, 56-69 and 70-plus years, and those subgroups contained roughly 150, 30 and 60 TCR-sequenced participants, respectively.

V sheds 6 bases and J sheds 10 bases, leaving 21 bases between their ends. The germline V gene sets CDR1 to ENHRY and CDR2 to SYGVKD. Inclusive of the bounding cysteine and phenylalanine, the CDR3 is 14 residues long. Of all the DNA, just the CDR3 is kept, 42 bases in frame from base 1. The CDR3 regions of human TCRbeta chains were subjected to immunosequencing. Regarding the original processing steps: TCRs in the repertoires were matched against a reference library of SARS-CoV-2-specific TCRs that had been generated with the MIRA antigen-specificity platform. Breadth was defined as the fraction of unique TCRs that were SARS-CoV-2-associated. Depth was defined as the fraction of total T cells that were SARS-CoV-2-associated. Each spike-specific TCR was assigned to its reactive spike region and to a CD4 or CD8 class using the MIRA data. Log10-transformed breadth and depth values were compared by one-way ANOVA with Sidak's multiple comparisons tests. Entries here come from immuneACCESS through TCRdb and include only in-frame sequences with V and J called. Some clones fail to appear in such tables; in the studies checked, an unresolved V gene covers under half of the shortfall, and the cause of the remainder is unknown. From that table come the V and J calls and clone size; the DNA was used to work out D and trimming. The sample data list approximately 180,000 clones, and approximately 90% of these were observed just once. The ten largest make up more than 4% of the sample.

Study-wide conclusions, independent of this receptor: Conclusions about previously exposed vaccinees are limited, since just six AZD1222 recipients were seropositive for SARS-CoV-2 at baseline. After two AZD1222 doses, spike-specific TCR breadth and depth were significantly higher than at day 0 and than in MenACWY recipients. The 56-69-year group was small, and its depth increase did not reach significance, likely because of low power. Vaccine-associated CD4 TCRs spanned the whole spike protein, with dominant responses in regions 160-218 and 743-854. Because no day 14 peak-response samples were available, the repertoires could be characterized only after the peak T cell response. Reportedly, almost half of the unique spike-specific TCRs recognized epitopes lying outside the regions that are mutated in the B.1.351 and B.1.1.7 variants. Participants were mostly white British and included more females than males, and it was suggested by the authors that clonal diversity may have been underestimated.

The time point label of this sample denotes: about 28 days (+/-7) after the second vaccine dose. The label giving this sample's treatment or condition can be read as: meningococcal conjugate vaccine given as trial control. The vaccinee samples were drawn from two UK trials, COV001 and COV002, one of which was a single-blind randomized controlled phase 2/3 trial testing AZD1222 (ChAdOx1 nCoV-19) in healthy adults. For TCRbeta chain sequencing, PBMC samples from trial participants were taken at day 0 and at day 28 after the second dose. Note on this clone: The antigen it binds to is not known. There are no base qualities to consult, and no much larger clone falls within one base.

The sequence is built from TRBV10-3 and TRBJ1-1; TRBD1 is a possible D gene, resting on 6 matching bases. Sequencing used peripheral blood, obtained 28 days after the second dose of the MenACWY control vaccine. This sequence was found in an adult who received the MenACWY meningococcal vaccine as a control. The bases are TGTGCCATCAGGCCCGACGGGGGCCCGAGAGGAGCTTTCTTT. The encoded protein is CAIRPDGGPRGAFF.